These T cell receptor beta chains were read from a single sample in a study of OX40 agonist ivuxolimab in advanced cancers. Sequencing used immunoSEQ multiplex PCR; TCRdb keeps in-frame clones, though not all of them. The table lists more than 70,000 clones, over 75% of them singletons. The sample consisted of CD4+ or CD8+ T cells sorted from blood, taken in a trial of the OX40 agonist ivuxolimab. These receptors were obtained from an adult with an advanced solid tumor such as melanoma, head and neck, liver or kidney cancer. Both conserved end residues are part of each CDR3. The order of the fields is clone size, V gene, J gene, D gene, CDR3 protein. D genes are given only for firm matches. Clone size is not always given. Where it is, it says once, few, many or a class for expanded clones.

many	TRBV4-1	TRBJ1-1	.	CASSQDYQNTEAFF
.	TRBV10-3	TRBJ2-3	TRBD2	CAIRVAGGLSTQYF
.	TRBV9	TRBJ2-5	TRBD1	CASSSTGVTETQYF
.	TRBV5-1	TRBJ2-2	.	CASSPHRDANTGELFF
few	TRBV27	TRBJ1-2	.	CASSLSQSGGYTF
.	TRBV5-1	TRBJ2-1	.	CASRELNYNEQFF
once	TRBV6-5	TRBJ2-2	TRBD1	CASSRGQGAGELFF
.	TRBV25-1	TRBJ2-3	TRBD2	CASSGIAGAKSDTQYF
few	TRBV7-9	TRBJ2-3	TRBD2	CASSLDKRGALDTQYF
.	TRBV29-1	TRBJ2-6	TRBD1	CSVEGQGYSGANVLTF
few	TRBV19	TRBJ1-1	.	CASTPRGNHAFF
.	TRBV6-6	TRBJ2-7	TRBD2	CASSYSSRGGSYEQYF
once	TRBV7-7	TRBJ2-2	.	CASSTGQSANTGELFF
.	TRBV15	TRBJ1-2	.	CATSRDPGAGYTF
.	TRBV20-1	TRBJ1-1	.	CSASRGEAFF
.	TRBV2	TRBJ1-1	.	CASSGQVGGEAFF
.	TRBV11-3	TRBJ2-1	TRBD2	CASSSGLAGGSEQFF
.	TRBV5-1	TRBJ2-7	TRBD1	CASSLANGQGGTYEQYF
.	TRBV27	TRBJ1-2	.	CASSPAGTLPYGYTF
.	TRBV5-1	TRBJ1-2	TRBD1	CASSLDRSGYYGYTF